This T cell receptor beta chain is drawn from a study of blood T cell repertoires in COVID-19 (dated by TCRdb to 2018 to 2020). In terms of the full investigation: Samples covering the acute and convalescent phases of COVID-19 were provided by collaborators in the United States, Italy and Spain. The repertoires were made available in a free public database intended to serve as a resource for research on the immune response to SARS-CoV-2. Where HLA class I and class II types were available, the types were taken from metadata supplied by the sample provider, not from assay-based typing. Sample metadata almost always included a de-identified subject ID, COVID-19 status, age in years and sex. The dataset comprised deeply sampled blood TCRbeta repertoires from subjects exposed to, actively infected with, or recovered from COVID-19. Samples came from the ongoing ImmuneRACE study (first 160 participants) plus 1,254 subjects from 6 global collaborators. The prospective study material was composed of cDNA or gDNA derived from T cells, B-cell-depleted T cells, or PBMCs.

Study-wide conclusions, independent of this receptor: How much clinical and demographic metadata was included differed by source and by participant, and the metadata was provided uncurated.

TCRbeta CDR3 regions were amplified from genomic DNA using the immunoSEQ Assay, a bias-controlled multiplex PCR. Under the source paper's analysis protocol: Within the assay, amplification of reference gene primers was used to estimate how many nucleated cells each sample contained. To quantify the absolute abundance of each unique TCRbeta CDR3 rearrangement, sequence reads were collapsed and filtered. For each sample, productive Simpson clonality was calculated as the square root of Simpson's diversity index over productive rearrangements. Entries here come from immuneACCESS through TCRdb and include only in-frame sequences with V and J called. Some clones fail to appear in such tables; in the studies checked, an unresolved V gene covers under half of the shortfall, and the cause of the remainder is unknown. V and J calls and clone size come straight from that table; D and trimming were deduced from the DNA. Present in this sample are about 7,500 clones, less than 75% of which were seen just once. The ten largest clones add up to about a sixth of the sample.

Whole blood was collected in K2EDTA tubes by collaborating institutions according to the institutions' own protocols. For TCRbeta analysis, collaborator samples were shipped as frozen whole blood, as isolated PBMCs, or as DNA extracted from either sample type. Comment on this clone: Its antigen is currently not known. No base-level quality is on record; no much larger clone is a single base apart.

The sequence derives from a human donor in a cohort sampled during active COVID-19. Sequencing was performed on peripheral blood.

The CDR3 reads CASRGSDRGSGYTF. The DNA reads TGTGCCAGCAGGGGGTCGGACAGGGGAAGTGGCTACACCTTC. The chain links TRBV27 with TRBJ1-2; 9 middle bases align to TRBD1. The germline V and J ends show losses of 6 bases and 7 bases respectively, and no gene match explains 9 bases of the junction. The germline V gene (reference sequence) yields MNHEY for CDR1 and SMNVEV for CDR2. The CDR3, from cysteine to phenylalanine, totals 14 residues. The sequence is cut down to CDR3 DNA, 42 bases in frame from base 1.